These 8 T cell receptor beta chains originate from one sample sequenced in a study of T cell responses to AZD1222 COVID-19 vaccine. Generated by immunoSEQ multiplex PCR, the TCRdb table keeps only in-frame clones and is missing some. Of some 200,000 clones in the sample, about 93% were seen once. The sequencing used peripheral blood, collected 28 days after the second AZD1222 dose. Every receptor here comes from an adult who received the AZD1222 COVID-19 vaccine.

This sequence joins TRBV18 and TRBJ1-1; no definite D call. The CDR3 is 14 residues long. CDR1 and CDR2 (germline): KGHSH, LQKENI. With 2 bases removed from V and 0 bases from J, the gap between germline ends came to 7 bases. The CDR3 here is CASSPTSVNTEAFF. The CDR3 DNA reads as TGTGCCAGCTCACCAACATCTGTGAACACTGAAGCTTTCTTT.

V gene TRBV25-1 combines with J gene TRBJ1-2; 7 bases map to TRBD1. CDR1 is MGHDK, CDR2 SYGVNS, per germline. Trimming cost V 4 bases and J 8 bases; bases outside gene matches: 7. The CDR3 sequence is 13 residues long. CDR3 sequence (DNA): TGTGCCAGCAGTGCTATGACAGGGTGGGGCTACACCTTC. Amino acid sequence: CASSAMTGWGYTF.

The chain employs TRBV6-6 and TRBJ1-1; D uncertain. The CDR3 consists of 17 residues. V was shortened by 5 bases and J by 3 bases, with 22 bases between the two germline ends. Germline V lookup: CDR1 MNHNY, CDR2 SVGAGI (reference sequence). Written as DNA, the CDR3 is TGTGCCAGCAGTCCGGAGGGTGGCGGACGTTTGGACACTGAAGCTTTCTTT. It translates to CASSPEGGGRLDTEAFF.

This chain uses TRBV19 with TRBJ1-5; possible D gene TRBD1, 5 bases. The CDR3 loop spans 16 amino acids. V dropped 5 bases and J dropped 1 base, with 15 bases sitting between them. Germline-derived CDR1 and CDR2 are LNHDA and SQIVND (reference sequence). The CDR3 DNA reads TGTGCCAGTAGTCTTTATGAGTCAGGGAGCAATCAGCCCCAGCATTTT. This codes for CASSLYESGSNQPQHF.

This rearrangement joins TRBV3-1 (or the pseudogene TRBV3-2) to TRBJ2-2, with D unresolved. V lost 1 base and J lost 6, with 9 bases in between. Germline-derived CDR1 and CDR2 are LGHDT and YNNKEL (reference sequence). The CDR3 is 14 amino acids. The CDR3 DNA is TGTGCCAGCAGCCAAGGAAGTCTGCCCGGGGAGCTGTTTTTT. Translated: CASSQGSLPGELFF.

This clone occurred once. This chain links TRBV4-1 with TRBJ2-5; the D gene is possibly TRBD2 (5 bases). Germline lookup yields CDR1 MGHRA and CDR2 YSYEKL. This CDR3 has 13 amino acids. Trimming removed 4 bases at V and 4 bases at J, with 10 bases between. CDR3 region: CASSRLAGETQYF. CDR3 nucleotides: TGCGCCAGCAGCCGATTGGCGGGAGAGACCCAGTACTTC.

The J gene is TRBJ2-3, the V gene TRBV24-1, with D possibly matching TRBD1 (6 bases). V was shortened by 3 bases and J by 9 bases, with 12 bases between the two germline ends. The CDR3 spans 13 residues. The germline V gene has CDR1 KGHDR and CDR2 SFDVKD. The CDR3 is CATSDPQGLTQYF. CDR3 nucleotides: TGTGCCACCAGTGATCCCCAGGGGTTGACGCAGTATTTT.

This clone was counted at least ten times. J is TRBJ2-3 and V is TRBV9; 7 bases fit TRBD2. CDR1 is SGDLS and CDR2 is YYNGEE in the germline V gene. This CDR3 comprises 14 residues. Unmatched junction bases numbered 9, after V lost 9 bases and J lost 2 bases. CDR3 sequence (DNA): TGTGCCACCACGAGCGGGACGGACACAGATACGCAGTATTTT. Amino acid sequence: CATTSGTDTDTQYF.